This TCR beta chain was identified during a study of CD8 T cells in ankylosing spondylitis. TCRdb re-derived calls from the 5' RACE reads in MiXCR, one entry per CDR3 protein. The data contain hundreds of thousands of distinct CDR3 sequences, about 9.1% of them singletons. Findings and caveats of the study: Significant enrichment of disease-linked clones was reported in matched ankylosing spondylitis synovial fluid. Reactive arthritis synovial fluid and blood previously showed some of these motif variants.

Germline assignment: CDR1 LGHNA and CDR2 YNFKEQ. With 0 bases removed from V and 0 bases from J, the gap between germline ends came to 6 bases. The CDR3 runs 15 residues. This clonotype was counted many times. Its antigen is unknown. The material sequenced was blood, either unsorted or a sorted T cell fraction (not recorded which). This TCR came from a male donor with ankylosing spondylitis or in good health (not recorded which). The rearrangement uses TRBV4-2 and TRBJ2-1; D gene uncertain. In nucleotides, the CDR3 is TGTGCCAGCAGCCAAGAGGCCTTCTCCTACAATGAGCAGTTCTTC. It yields the protein CASSQEAFSYNEQFF.